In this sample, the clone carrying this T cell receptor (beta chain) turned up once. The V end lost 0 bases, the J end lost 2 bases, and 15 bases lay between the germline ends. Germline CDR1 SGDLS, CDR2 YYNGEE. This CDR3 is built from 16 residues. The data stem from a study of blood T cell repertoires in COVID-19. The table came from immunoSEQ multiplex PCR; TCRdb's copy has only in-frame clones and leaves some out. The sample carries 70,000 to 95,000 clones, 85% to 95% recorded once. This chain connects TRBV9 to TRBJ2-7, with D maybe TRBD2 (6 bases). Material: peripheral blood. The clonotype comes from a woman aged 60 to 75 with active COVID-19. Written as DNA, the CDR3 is TGTGCCAGCAGCGTAGCCCCGGGACTCAGTACCTACGAGCAGTACTTC. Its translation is CASSVAPGLSTYEQYF.